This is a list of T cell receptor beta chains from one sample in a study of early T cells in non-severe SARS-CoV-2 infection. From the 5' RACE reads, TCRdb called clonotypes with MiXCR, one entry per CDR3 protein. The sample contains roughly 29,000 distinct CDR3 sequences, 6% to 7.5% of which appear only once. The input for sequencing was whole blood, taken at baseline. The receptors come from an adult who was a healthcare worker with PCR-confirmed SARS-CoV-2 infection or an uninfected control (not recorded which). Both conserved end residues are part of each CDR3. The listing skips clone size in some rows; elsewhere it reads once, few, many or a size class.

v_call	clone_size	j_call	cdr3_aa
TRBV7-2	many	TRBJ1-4	CASSTRATVNEKLFF
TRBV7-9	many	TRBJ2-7	CASSFSGSSYEQYF
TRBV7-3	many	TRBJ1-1	CASSYDRVTEAFF
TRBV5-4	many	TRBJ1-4	CASSLQGANEKLFF
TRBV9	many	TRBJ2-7	CASSGRAGATHSYEQYF
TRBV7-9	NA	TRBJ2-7	CASSLARGEGYEQYF
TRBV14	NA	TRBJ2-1	CASSQERQFLGNEQFF
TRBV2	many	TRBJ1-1	CASSAGGNTEAFF
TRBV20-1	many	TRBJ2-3	CSTLGGVSTDTQYF
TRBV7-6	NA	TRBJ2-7	CASSLKQAGEQYF
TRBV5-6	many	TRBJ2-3	CASSLALRGVTDTQYF
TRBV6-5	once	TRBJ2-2	CASSQSGPRGTGELFF
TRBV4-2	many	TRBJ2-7	CASSPGGIGYEQYF
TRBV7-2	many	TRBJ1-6	CASSQGDRIQHNSPLHF
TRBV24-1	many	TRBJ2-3	CATSDPTVAGGFGTDTQYF
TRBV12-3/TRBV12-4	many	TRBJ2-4	CASSTRPRDIQYF
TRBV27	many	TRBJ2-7	CASSASGTAYVEQYF
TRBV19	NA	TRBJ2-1	CATKGLAGAETANEQFF
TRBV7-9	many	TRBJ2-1	CASSEGQDSYNEQFF
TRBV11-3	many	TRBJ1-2	CASSLADGEGYTF
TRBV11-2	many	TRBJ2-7	CASSPGTSALGREQYF
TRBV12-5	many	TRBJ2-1	CASGLGQGSYNEQFF
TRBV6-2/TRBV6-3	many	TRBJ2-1	CASSPRDSYSYNEQFF
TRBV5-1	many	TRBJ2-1	CASSLGLAGGVEQFF
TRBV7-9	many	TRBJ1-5	CASSLDADRPQHF
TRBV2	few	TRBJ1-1	CASSERVGQATYTEAFF
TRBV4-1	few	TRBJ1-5	CASSLYRGRNQPQHF
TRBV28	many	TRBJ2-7	CASSLFKRESAYEQYF
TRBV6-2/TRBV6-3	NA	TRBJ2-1	CASSHFGTSGGNEQFF
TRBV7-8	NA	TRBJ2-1	CASSPGAARYNEQFF
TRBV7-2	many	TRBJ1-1	CASSLKLEAMGAFF
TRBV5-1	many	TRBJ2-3	CASSSGVDPNTQYF
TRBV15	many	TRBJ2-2	CATSRVVGPTNTGELFF
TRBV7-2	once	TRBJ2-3	CASSLATSALSDTQYF
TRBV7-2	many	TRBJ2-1	CASSLESGAYNEQFF
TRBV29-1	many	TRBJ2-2	CSAVEGSSGTGELFF
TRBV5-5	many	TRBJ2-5	CASSFWYGGRGEETQYF
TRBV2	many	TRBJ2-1	CASRNSGGRGEEQFF
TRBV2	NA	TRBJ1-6	CASTTRQASPLHF
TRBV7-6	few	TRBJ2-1	CASSLFGANEQFF
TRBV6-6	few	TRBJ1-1	CASSYPTGGSKAFF
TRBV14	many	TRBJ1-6	CASSQRGYNSPLHF
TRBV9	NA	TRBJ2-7	CASSGDRVPYEQYF
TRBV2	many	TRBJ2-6	CASSELQGAFSGANVLTF
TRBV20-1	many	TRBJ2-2	CSASDPGGTGELFF
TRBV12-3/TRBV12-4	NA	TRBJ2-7	CASSLPGLYEQYF
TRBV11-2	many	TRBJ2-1	CASSLAGSSYNEQFF
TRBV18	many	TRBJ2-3	CASSPDGQSHVGPDTQYF
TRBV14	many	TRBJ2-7	CASSQGRSSREQYF
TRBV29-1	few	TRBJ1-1	CSVVSGAGNTEAFF
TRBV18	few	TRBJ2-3	CASSPMLAGDTQYF
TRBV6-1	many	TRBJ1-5	CASSRTGKDQPQHF
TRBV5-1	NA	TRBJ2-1	CASSLRTSGSYYNEQFF